These 8 T cell receptor beta chains originate from one sample sequenced in a study of PD-1 blockade in classical Hodgkin lymphoma. Sequenced by immunoSEQ multiplex PCR; TCRdb stores in-frame clones only, minus some. The sample yields about 110,000 clones, about 88% seen once. Relapse after autologous stem cell transplantation occurred in every patient, and brentuximab vedotin exposure varied. Sequenced material: peripheral blood mononuclear cells (PBMCs), taken before the second cycle of nivolumab. Receptors originate from a human donor with classical Hodgkin lymphoma.

The chain uses TRBV9 and TRBJ2-5, with 8 bases matching TRBD1. CDR1 is SGDLS, CDR2 YYNGEE, per germline. J was trimmed by 11 bases and V by 9 bases; bases with no gene match: 21. The CDR3 extends over 15 amino acids. CDR3 sequence (DNA): TGTGCCACCAAGACGTCGGACAGGGCCGGAGGGATTCAGTACTTC. Protein: CATKTSDRAGGIQYF.

The chain couples TRBV28 to TRBJ1-1, with D perhaps matching TRBD1 (6 bases). Germline lookup yields CDR1 MDHEN and CDR2 SYDVKM. There are 16 residues in the CDR3. V was shortened by 4 bases and J by 0 bases, with 15 bases between the two germline ends. CDR3: CASSSVLGQMNTEAFF. CDR3 coding DNA: TGTGCCAGCAGTTCGGTGCTTGGACAGATGAACACTGAAGCTTTCTTT.

The chain employs TRBV4-1 and TRBJ2-7; TRBD2 might be the D (6 bases). In germline, CDR1 is MGHRA, CDR2 YSYEKL. Trimming removed 3 bases at V and 5 bases at J, with 17 bases between. The CDR3 runs to 15 residues. The CDR3 region is CASSHQPGLLNEQYF. In DNA, the CDR3 is TGCGCCAGCAGCCACCAACCGGGACTTCTTAACGAGCAGTACTTC.

This clone was counted between two and nine times. As DNA, the CDR3 is TGTGCCAGCAGCCCTCCTCTAGGCCCGACGAGTGAAGCTTTCTTT. Residues: CASSPPLGPTSEAFF. J is TRBJ1-1 and V is TRBV9; D ambiguous. The CDR3 contains 15 residues. V was shortened by 4 bases and J by 7 bases, with 20 bases between the two germline ends. Germline-derived CDR1 and CDR2 are SGDLS and YYNGEE.

This CDR3 is CASSTDRSYEQYF. The CDR3 DNA reads as TGTGCCAGCAGCACTGACAGGTCCTACGAGCAGTACTTC. The chain couples TRBV5-4 to TRBJ2-7, with TRBD1 as a possible D gene (6 bases). The CDR3 contains 13 residues. Germline values: CDR1 SGHNT, CDR2 YYREEE (reference sequence). V lost 4 bases to trimming and J lost 1 base, with 9 bases between them.

The rearrangement uses TRBV5-4 and TRBJ2-7; no firm D call. Trimming stripped 0 bases from V and 7 bases from J, with 8 bases between. The CDR3 has 12 amino acids. CDR1 and CDR2 from the germline V gene are SGHNT and YYREEE (reference sequence). CDR3 residues: CASSLDGREQYF. CDR3 in DNA: TGTGCCAGCAGCTTGGATGGGCGAGAGCAGTACTTC.

The CDR3 DNA reads as TGTGCCAGCAGCTTAGCGCTAGTAGGATGGGGTAGAGCAGATACGCAGTATTTT. The encoded protein is CASSLALVGWGRADTQYF. This chain joins TRBV7-6 and TRBJ2-3; D is uncertain. Germline V CDR1 and CDR2: SGHVS, FNYEAQ. The CDR3 loop spans 18 amino acids. V dropped 0 bases and J dropped 4 bases, with 20 bases sitting between them.

The chain employs TRBV19 and TRBJ1-5; D not resolved. The CDR3 is 16 residues long. Germline-derived CDR1 and CDR2 are LNHDA and SQIVND (reference sequence). With 0 bases removed from V and 0 bases from J, the gap between germline ends came to 9 bases. CDR3: CASSIEGDYSNQPQHF. DNA of the CDR3: TGTGCCAGTAGTATAGAGGGAGATTATAGCAATCAGCCCCAGCATTTT.